Following are 20 T cell receptor beta chains from one sample sequenced in a study of blood T cell repertoires in COVID-19. This table comes from immunoSEQ multiplex PCR, and its TCRdb copy is limited to in-frame clones, with some not included. Of around 160,000 clones listed, 85% to 90% are singletons. Sequencing input: peripheral blood. The receptors shown here come from a human donor in a cohort sampled during active COVID-19.

This chain connects TRBV18 to TRBJ2-3; perhaps TRBD1 as D (6 bases). Looked up from germline, CDR1 is KGHSH and CDR2 is LQKENI. V was shortened by 4 bases and J by 0 bases, with 14 bases between the two germline ends. The CDR3 has 16 residues. Here the CDR3 DNA reads TGTGCCAGCTCACGGACAGAGACAGATAGCACAGATACGCAGTATTTT. Protein sequence: CASSRTETDSTDTQYF.

V is TRBV5-4 and J is TRBJ2-2; 7 bases agree with TRBD2. The V segment lost 4 bases and the J segment 3 bases; nucleotides outside the gene matches: 6. Germline lookup yields CDR1 SGHNT and CDR2 YYREEE (reference sequence). This CDR3 contains 15 residues. The CDR3 loop reads CASSPRLADTGELFF. CDR3 coding DNA: TGTGCCAGCAGCCCCCGACTAGCCGACACCGGGGAGCTGTTTTTT.

V is TRBV6-2 or TRBV6-3 and J is TRBJ2-5, with a weak D call TRBD1 (7 bases). The CDR3 loop spans 16 amino acids. V was trimmed by 5 bases and J by 2 bases, leaving 18 bases between them. The V gene's germline CDR1 is MNHEY and CDR2 SVGEGT. The CDR3 reads CASSNTAGGQQETQYF. DNA of the CDR3: TGTGCCAGCAGTAACACGGCCGGGGGACAGCAAGAGACCCAGTACTTC.

The chain links TRBV6-1 to TRBJ2-7, with 7 bases lining up with TRBD1. With V trimmed by 0 bases and J by 4 bases, 3 bases remained unmatched. The CDR3 is 14 amino acids. Germline assignment: CDR1 MNHNS and CDR2 SASEGT. The CDR3 DNA sequence: TGTGCCAGCAGTGAAGCGGGACAGCTTTACGAGCAGTACTTC. This sequence encodes CASSEAGQLYEQYF.

The V call is TRBV29-1, the J call TRBJ1-1; a weak D match, TRBD1 (6 bases). Germline assignment: CDR1 SQVTM and CDR2 ANQGSEA. The CDR3 has 12 residues. Trimming shortened V by 4 bases and J by 3 bases, and 9 bases separated the two germline ends. The CDR3 region has the DNA TGCAGCGTTGGGACAGTCGACACTGAAGCTTTCTTT. Translated, it gives CSVGTVDTEAFF.

The genes are TRBV12-3 or TRBV12-4 and TRBJ2-1; the D is unclear. The CDR3 is made up of 13 amino acids. V lost 3 bases and J lost 5, with 8 bases in between. CDR3 sequence: CASSFGEDNEQFF. The CDR3 nucleotides read TGTGCCAGCAGTTTTGGAGAAGACAATGAGCAGTTCTTC.

This clone is a singleton in its sample. This chain links TRBV3-1 (or the pseudogene TRBV3-2) with TRBJ2-5, with D possibly being TRBD1 (7 bases). The germline V and J ends were trimmed by 2 bases and 5 bases, with 21 bases remaining between them. In germline, CDR1 is LGHDT, CDR2 YNNKEL (reference sequence). The CDR3 covers 17 residues. Written as DNA, the CDR3 is TGTGCCAGCAGCCAAACCCGGACAGGACGGAGCGGGGAGACCCAGTACTTC. Protein sequence: CASSQTRTGRSGETQYF.

The rearrangement joins TRBV5-5 to TRBJ2-1; D is possibly TRBD2 (5 bases). The CDR3 consists of 18 residues. From germline, CDR1 is SGHKS and CDR2 YYEKEE (reference sequence). V lost 4 bases to trimming and J lost 0 bases, with 20 bases between them. The CDR3 nucleotides read TGTGCCAGCAGCCCGAGGTTAATCGAGGGATACTCCTACAATGAGCAGTTCTTC. This gives the protein CASSPRLIEGYSYNEQFF.

The chain links TRBV7-8 to TRBJ2-5, with 7 bases identical to TRBD2. Per the germline V gene, CDR1 is SGHVS and CDR2 is FQNEAQ. J was trimmed by 4 bases and V by 3 bases; bases with no gene match: 8. CDR3 length: 15 amino acids. The CDR3 nucleotides read TGTGCCAGCAGCTTGGGGGGAGGGCCGCGAGAGACCCAGTACTTC. This encodes CASSLGGGPRETQYF.

The J gene is TRBJ1-4, the V gene TRBV11-2; 9 bases fit TRBD1. Germline loops: CDR1 SGHAT, CDR2 FQNNGV. The CDR3 covers 12 residues. V shed 5 bases, J shed 15 bases, and the junction held 7 bases outside the gene matches. This CDR3 reads CASSPRDREVFF. CDR3 DNA sequence: TGTGCCAGCAGCCCCCGGGACAGGGAGGTGTTTTTT.

The chain is built from TRBV5-6 and TRBJ2-7; D is unclear. Germline V gene sequence: CDR1 SGHDT, CDR2 YYEEEE. The ends were cut back, 3 bases at V and 3 bases at J, with 7 bases in the middle. CDR3 size: 12 residues. CDR3 residues: CASSYNNYEQYF. The CDR3 region has the DNA TGTGCCAGCAGCTATAATAACTACGAGCAGTACTTC.

This clone appeared a few times. V is TRBV7-8 and J is TRBJ1-3; D is possibly TRBD1 (5 bases). Germline CDR1 reads SGHVS; CDR2 reads FQNEAQ. Trimming took off 3 bases at V and 2 bases at J, with 5 bases between the two ends. CDR3 length: 13 amino acids. CDR3 sequence (DNA): TGTGCCAGCAGCTTCAGGGCTGGAAACACCATATATTTT. This translates into CASSFRAGNTIYF.

The chain recombines TRBV7-2 with TRBJ2-3, with 15 positions matching TRBD2. The germline CDR1 and CDR2 sequences are SGHTA and FQGNSA. The CDR3 runs to 15 residues. V gave up 5 bases and J gave up 6 bases; unmatched junction bases: 3. CDR3 residues: CASSMGLAGGDTQYF. The CDR3 DNA reads TGTGCCAGCAGCATGGGACTAGCGGGGGGCGATACGCAGTATTTT.

This sequence joins TRBV12-3 or TRBV12-4 and TRBJ1-2; D is unclear. The V and J ends lost 2 bases and 2 bases respectively, with 6 bases between them. The CDR3 has 13 amino acids. Written as DNA, the CDR3 is TGTGCCAGCAGTTTATTCCTGAACTATGGCTACACCTTC. It encodes CASSLFLNYGYTF.

The sample holds a few counts of this clone. This chain links TRBV30 with TRBJ1-4; D possibly corresponds to TRBD1 (6 bases). V lost 3 bases to trimming and J lost 11 bases, with 19 bases between them. The CDR3 extends over 14 amino acids. Germline V lookup: CDR1 GTSNPN, CDR2 SVGIG (reference sequence). CDR3 in DNA: TGTGCCTGGAGCGACACGACAGGTCGGGTGAAACTGTTTTTT. Residues: CAWSDTTGRVKLFF.

This rearrangement joins TRBV4-3 to TRBJ1-4; TRBD1 might be the D (6 bases). V was pared by 4 bases and J by 3 bases, with 9 bases between. Germline values: CDR1 LGHNA, CDR2 YSLEER. This CDR3 has 14 amino acids. CDR3: CASSRDTANEKLFF. The CDR3 DNA reads TGCGCCAGCAGCCGGGACACAGCTAATGAAAAACTGTTTTTT.

This clone was recorded once. CDR3 amino acids: CSVERPGAYEQYF. The CDR3 DNA follows: TGCAGCGTTGAAAGGCCAGGGGCGTACGAGCAGTACTTC. This sequence joins TRBV29-1 and TRBJ2-7; tentatively, D is TRBD1 (6 bases). Germline-derived CDR1 and CDR2 are SQVTM and ANQGSEA. Trimming removed 2 bases at V and 4 bases at J, with 12 bases between. The CDR3 is 13 amino acids.

The CDR3 DNA follows: TGTGCCAGCAGTTTTCGGGTTAACACTGAAGCTTTCTTT. This sequence encodes CASSFRVNTEAFF. The genes are TRBV28 and TRBJ1-1, with no clear D. Germline loops: CDR1 MDHEN, CDR2 SYDVKM. Trimming cost V 3 bases and J 2 bases, with 7 bases left between them. The CDR3 consists of 13 residues.

This chain joins TRBV19 and TRBJ2-2, with 8 bases identical to TRBD1. Germline assignment: CDR1 LNHDA and CDR2 SQIVND (reference sequence). CDR3 length: 13 amino acids. V trimming: 9 bases; J trimming: 4 bases; junction bases outside the gene matches: 4. The CDR3 protein is CASWDRTTGELFF. CDR3 DNA: TGTGCCAGCTGGGACAGGACCACCGGGGAGCTGTTTTTT.

V is TRBV6-5 and J is TRBJ2-3; TRBD2 matches 8 bases. Germline V gives CDR1 MNHEY, CDR2 SVGAGI. Trimming removed 7 bases from V and 2 bases from J; junction bases left unmatched: 5. The CDR3 totals 14 residues. The CDR3 DNA reads as TGTGCCAGCATCCCAGCGGGAGACACAGATACGCAGTATTTT. Translating gives CASIPAGDTDTQYF.